Sequencing of this T cell receptor beta chain was carried out in a study of regulatory T cells in long-lasting Graves disease. The study's findings and limits: No thyroid tissue was studied; the work used peripheral blood only. Limited sample numbers may have lowered accuracy.

This clonotype was counted many times. The antigen is undetermined. In building TCR beta libraries, iRepertoire HTBI primers were used together with Arm-PCR of CDR3 regions. Each CDR3 protein is one row after TCRdb ran MiXCR on the multiplex PCR reads. The sample lists 300,000 to 400,000 distinct CDR3 sequences; over 15% were seen once. The germline gives CDR1 DFQATT, CDR2 SNEGSKA (reference sequence). The CDR3 is made up of 13 amino acids. Trimming took 5 bases from V and 8 from J; bases not matched to a gene: 6. This sample's time point: newly diagnosed GD, antithyroid drugs for less than 3 months. Making the TCR library involved RNA that had been extracted from PBMCs. These data also featured in a second study, about T cells in Graves' hyperthyroidism and ophthalmopathy. That report notes: Uncontrolled infection, other autoimmune disease, pregnancy or lactation led to exclusion.

Sequenced material: peripheral blood mononuclear cells (PBMCs), taken at new diagnosis, from a patient treated with antithyroid drugs. The source is a man between 40 and 49 years old with Graves disease. The rearrangement uses TRBV20-1 and TRBJ1-6, with 7 bases aligning to TRBD1. This chain's CDR3 is CSALRDSHSPLHF. The DNA of the CDR3 is TGCAGTGCTCTCCGGGACAGTCATTCACCCCTCCACTTT.